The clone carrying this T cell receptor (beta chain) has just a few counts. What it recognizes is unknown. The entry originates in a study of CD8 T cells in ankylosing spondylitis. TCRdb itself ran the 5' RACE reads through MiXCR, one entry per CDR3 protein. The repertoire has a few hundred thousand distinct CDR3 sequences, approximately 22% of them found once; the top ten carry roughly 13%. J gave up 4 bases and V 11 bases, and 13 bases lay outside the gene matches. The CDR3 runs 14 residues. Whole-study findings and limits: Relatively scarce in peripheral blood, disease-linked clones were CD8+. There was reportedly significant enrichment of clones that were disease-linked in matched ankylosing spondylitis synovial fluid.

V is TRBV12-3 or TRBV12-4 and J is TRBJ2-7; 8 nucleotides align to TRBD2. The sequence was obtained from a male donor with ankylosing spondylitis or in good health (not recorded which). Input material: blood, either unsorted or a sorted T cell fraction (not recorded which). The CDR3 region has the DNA TGTGCCTCCTCCGAACTAGCGGAGACTTACGAGCAGTACTTC. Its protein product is CASSELAETYEQYF.